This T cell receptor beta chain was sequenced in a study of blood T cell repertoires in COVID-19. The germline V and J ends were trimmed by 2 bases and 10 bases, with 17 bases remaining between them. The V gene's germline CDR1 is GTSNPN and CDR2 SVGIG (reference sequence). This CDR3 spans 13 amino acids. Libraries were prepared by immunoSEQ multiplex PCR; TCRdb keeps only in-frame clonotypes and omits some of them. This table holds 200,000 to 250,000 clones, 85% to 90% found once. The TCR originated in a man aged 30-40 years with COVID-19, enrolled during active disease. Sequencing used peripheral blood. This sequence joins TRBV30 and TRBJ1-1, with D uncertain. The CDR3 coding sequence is TGTGCCTGGAGTTCCTCTTGGTCCGGAGGAGCTTTCTTT. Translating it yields CAWSSSWSGGAFF.